This T cell receptor beta chain was documented in a study of Graves' ophthalmopathy and Graves' hyperthyroidism. Overall study: No treatment had been given when peripheral blood was collected at initial diagnosis.

Study outcomes and limitations: Predictions made by the model for ophthalmopathy progression reached roughly 70% sensitivity and 72% to 85% specificity.

Using RNA transcripts, the TCR beta CDR3 regions were amplified. First-round RT-PCR used HTBI primers; second-round multiplex PCR followed. One entry per CDR3 protein results from TCRdb running MiXCR on the multiplex PCR reads. Of 450,000 or so distinct CDR3 sequences listed, about an eighth are singletons. Enrollment excluded any patients with other autoimmune diseases, uncontrolled infections, pregnancy or lactation. Thyroid ultrasound, orbital computed tomography, TRAb, serum thyroxine and clinical symptoms formed the basis of diagnosis. This clonotype was recorded at least ten times. What it binds is not known. CDR3 size: 19 residues. The ends lost 6 bases at V and 1 base at J; junction bases unmatched: 14. The germline CDR1 and CDR2 sequences are KGHSH and LQKENI.

The V gene is TRBV18, the J gene TRBJ2-5; 13 bases line up with TRBD2. This TCR came from a woman aged 30 to 39 with Graves' ophthalmopathy. The sequenced material came from blood. Written as DNA, the CDR3 is TGTGCCAGCTCGCCCGGACTAGCGGGAGATGGGGGCCCCCAAGAGACCCAGTACTTC. It codes for CASSPGLAGDGGPQETQYF.